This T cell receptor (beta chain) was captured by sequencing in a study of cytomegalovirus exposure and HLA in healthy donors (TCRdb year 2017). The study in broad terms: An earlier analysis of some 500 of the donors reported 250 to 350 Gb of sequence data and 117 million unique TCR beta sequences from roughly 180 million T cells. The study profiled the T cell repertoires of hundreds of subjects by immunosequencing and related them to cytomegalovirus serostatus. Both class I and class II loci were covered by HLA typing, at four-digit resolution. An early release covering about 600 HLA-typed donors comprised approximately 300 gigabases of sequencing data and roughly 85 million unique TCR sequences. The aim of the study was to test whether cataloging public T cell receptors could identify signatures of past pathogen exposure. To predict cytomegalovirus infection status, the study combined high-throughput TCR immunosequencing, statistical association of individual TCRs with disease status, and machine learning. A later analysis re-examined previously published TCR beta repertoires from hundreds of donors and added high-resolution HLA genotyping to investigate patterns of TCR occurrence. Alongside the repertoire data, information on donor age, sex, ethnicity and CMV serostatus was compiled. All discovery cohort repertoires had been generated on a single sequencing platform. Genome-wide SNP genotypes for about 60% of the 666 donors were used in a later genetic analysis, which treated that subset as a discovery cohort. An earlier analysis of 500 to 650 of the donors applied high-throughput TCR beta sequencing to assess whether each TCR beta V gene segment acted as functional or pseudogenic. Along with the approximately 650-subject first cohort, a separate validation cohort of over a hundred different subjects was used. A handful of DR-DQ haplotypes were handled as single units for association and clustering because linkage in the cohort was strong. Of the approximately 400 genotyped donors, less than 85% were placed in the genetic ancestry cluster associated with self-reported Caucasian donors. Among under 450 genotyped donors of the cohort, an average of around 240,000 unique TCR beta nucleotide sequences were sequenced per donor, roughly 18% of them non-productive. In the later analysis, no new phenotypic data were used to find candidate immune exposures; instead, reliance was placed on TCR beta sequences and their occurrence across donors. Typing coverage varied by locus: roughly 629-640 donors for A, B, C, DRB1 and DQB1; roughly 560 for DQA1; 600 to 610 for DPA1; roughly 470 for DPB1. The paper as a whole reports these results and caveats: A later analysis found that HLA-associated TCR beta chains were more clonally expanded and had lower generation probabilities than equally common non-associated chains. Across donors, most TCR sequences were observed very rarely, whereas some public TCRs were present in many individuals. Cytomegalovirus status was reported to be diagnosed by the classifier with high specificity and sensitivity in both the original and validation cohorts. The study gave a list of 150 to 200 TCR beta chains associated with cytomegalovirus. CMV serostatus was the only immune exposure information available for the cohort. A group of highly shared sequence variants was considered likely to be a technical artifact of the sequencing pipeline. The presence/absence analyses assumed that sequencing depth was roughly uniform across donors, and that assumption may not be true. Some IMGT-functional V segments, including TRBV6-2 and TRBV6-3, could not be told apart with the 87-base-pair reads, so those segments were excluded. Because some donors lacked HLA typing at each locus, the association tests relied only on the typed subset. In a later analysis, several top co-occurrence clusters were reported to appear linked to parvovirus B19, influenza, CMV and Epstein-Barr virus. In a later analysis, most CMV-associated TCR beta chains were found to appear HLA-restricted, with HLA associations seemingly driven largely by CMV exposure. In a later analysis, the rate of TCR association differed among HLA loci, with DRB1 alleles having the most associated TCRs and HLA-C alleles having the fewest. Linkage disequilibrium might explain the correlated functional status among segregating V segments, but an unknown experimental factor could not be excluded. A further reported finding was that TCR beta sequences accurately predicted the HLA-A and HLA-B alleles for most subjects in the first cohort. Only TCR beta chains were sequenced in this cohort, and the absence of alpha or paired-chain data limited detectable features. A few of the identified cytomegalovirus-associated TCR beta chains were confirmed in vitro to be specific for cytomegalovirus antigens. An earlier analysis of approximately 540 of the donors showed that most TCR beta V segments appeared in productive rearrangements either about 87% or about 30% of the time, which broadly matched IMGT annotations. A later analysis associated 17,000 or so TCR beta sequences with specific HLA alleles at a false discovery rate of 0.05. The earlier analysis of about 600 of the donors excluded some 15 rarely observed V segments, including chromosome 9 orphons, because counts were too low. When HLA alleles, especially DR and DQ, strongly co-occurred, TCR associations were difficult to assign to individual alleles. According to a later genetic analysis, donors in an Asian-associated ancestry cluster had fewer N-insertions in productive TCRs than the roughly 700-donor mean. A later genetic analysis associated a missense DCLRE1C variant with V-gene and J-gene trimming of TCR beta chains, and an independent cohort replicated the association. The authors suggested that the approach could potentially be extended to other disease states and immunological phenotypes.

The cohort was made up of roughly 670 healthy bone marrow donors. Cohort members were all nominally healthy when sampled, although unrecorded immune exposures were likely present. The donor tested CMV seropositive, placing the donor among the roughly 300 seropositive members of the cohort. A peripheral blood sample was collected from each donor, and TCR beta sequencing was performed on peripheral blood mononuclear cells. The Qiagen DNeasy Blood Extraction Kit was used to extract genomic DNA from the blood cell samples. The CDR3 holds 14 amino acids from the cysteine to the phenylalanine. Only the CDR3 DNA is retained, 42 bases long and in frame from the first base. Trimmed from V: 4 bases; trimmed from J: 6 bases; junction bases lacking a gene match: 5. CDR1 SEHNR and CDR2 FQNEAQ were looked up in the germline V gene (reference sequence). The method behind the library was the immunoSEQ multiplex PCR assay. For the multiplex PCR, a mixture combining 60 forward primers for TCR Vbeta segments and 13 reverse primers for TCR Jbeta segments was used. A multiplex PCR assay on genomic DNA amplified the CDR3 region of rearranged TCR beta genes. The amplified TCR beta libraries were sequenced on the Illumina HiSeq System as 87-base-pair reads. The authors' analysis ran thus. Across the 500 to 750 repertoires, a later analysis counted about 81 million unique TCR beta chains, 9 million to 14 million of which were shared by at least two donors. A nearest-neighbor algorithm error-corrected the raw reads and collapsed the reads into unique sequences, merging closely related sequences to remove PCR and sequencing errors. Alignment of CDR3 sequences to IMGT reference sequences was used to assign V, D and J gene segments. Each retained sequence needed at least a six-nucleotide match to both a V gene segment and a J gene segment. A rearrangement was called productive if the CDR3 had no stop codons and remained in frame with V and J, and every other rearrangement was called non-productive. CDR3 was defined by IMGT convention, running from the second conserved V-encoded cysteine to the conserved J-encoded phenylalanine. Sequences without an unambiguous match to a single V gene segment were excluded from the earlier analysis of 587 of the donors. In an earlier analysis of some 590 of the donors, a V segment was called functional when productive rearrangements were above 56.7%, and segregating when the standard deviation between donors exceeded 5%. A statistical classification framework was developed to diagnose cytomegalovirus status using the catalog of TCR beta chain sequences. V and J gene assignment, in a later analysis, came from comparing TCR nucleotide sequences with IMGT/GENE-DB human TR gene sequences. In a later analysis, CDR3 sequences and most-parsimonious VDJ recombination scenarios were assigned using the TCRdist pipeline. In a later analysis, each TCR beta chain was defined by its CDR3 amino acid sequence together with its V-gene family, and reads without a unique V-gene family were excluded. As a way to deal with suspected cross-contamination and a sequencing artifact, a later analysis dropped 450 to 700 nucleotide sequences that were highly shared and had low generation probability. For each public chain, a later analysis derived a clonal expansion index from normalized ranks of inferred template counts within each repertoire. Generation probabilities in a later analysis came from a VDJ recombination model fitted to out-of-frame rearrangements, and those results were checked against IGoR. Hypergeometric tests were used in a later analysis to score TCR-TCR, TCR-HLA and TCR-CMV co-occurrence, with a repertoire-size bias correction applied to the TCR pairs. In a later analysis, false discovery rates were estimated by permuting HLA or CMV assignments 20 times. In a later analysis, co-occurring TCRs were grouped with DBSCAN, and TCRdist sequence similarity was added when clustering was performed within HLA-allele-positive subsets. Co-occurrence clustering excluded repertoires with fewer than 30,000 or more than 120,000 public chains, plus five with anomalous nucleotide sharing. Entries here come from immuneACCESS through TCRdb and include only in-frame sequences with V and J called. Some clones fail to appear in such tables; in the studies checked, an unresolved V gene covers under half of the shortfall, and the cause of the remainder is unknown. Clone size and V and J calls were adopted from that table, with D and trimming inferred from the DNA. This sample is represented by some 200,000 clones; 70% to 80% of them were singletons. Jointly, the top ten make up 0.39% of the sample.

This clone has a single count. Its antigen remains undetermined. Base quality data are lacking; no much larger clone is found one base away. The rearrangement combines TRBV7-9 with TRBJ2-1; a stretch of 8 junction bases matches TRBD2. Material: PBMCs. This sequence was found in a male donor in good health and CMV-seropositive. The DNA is TGTGCCAGCAGCTCGACTAGCGAGGGCAATGAGCAGTTCTTC. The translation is CASSSTSEGNEQFF.